The present T cell receptor beta chain was sequenced within a study of blood T cell repertoires in COVID-19. The wider study: The United States, Italy and Spain were the sources of the acute and convalescent COVID-19 samples. T cells, B-cell-depleted T cells, or PBMCs supplied cDNA or gDNA.

Methods used by the authors: Amplification of reference gene primers was used by the study to estimate nucleated cell counts. Only in-frame clones appear in the TCRdb table, and some are missing; sequencing was by immunoSEQ multiplex PCR. V, J and clone size are those of that table, while D and trimming were read from the DNA. The sample shows around 280,000 clones, approximately 83% of them seen only once. From germline, CDR1 is LGHDT and CDR2 YNNKEL (reference sequence). CDR3 length: 13 amino acids. V was cut by 8 bases and J by 2 bases, with 12 bases left in between. Sample: peripheral blood. This chain joins TRBV3-1 (or the pseudogene TRBV3-2) and TRBJ1-2; D ambiguous. The clonotype was recovered from a woman in her twenties or thirties who had recovered from COVID-19. In DNA form, the CDR3 reads TGTGCCAGCGGTCCAGGTCCGAACTATGGCTACACCTTC. Its translation: CASGPGPNYGYTF.